Sequencing of this T cell receptor (beta chain) was carried out in a study of blood T cell repertoires in COVID-19. In the study overall: T cells, B-cell-depleted T cells, or PBMCs provided the cDNA or gDNA that served as material.

The CDR3 sequence is 12 residues long. The V gene's germline CDR1 is MDHEN and CDR2 SYDVKM. The germline V and J ends were trimmed by 6 bases and 5 bases, with 11 bases remaining between them. Clones were read by immunoSEQ multiplex PCR, and TCRdb kept only the in-frame ones, dropping some. Here the sample spans some 160,000 clones, approximately 82% being singletons. This receptor was identified in a woman aged 70-85 years who had recovered from COVID-19. The sample was peripheral blood. V and J are TRBV28 and TRBJ2-7; D not resolved. CDR3 loop: CASSRPQDEQYF. For the CDR3, the DNA is TGTGCCAGCAGCCGGCCCCAGGACGAGCAGTACTTC.